These 5 T cell receptor beta chains were sequenced from one sample in a study of T cells in Graves' hyperthyroidism and ophthalmopathy. TCR beta CDR3 sequences were amplified from RNA transcripts. First-round RT-PCR with HTBI primers amplified the TCR CDR3 region. TCRdb reprocessed the multiplex PCR reads with MiXCR, giving one entry per CDR3 protein. Here the sample spans 490,000 or so distinct CDR3 sequences, 15% to 20% being singletons. The source material was blood. Every receptor here comes from a man aged 35-49 years with Graves' ophthalmopathy.

This clonotype was recorded many times. The chain links TRBV6-1 to TRBJ2-5, with 10 bases identical to TRBD2. Looked up from germline, CDR1 is MNHNS and CDR2 is SASEGT. After removal of 6 bases from V and 8 bases from J, the junction contained 6 bases not matched to a gene. This CDR3 spans 13 amino acids. Here the CDR3 reads CASRVAGGGTQYF. Here the CDR3 DNA reads TGTGCCAGCAGGGTAGCGGGAGGAGGTACCCAGTACTTC.

As for this clonotype: The junction shows a germline mismatch at one end, possibly a read error. This chain joins TRBV6-2 or TRBV6-3 and TRBJ1-5; no clear D gene. Germline CDR1 is MNHEY and CDR2 is SVGEGT. This CDR3 comprises 12 residues. The CDR3 protein is CVSKGSDQPQHF. The CDR3 bases are TGTGTCAGCAAAGGTTCCGATCAGCCCCAGCATTTT.

This clonotype turned up a few times. The V and J genes are TRBV29-1 and TRBJ2-3; tentative D call: TRBD1 (6 bases). The CDR3 sequence is 14 residues long. V was trimmed by 6 bases and J by 4 bases, leaving 17 bases between them. The germline CDR1 and CDR2 sequences are SQVTM and ANQGSEA. The CDR3 loop is CSVRGTHRSDTQYF. The CDR3 region has the DNA TGCAGCGTGAGGGGGACCCACCGATCAGATACGCAGTATTTT.

Ten or more counts support this clonotype. V is TRBV5-8 and J is TRBJ2-5, with 8 nucleotides matching TRBD1. V was pared by 2 bases and J by 7 bases, with 1 base of the junction left unmatched. Per the germline V gene, CDR1 is SGHTS and CDR2 is YDEGEE. CDR3 length: 12 residues. CDR3 sequence reads: CASSLQGVTQYF. The CDR3, as DNA: TGTGCCAGCAGCTTACAGGGGGTGACCCAGTACTTC.

The chain combines TRBV5-1 with TRBJ2-7; 8 bases fit TRBD1. Germline assignment: CDR1 SGHRS and CDR2 YFSETQ. The V gene end was trimmed by 5 bases and the J gene end by 2 bases; junction bases not matched to a gene: 12. CDR3 length: 16 amino acids. CDR3 residues: CASSPTLTGDPYEQYF. The CDR3 DNA sequence: TGCGCCAGCAGTCCAACCTTGACAGGGGATCCCTACGAGCAGTACTTC.